Shown below are 25 T cell receptor beta chains from a single sample sequenced in a study of T cells in Graves' hyperthyroidism and ophthalmopathy. TCR beta CDR3 region amplification was performed from RNA transcripts. In the first-round RT-PCR of the TCR CDR3, the HTBI primer set was used. TCRdb reprocessed the multiplex PCR reads with MiXCR, giving one entry per CDR3 protein. The table includes a few hundred thousand distinct CDR3 sequences, 40% to 55% detected once. The sample consisted of peripheral blood or thyroid tissue (not recorded which). The receptors originated from an adult woman with Graves' disease, either hyperthyroidism or ophthalmopathy (not recorded which).

V gene TRBV28 combines with J gene TRBJ1-2; D gene uncertain. Germline V gene data show CDR1 as MDHEN and CDR2 as SYDVKM. Trimming removed 3 bases from V and 8 bases from J, with 10 bases in between. The CDR3 consists of 12 residues. In DNA, the CDR3 is TGTGCCAGCAGTTTCTCGAAGCGGGGCTACACCTTC. Translating it yields CASSFSKRGYTF.

This clonotype was picked up a small number of times. The genes are TRBV20-1 and TRBJ1-6, with a tentative D call TRBD1 (6 bases). The CDR3 sequence is 17 residues long. V was cut by 6 bases and J by 0 bases, with 18 bases left in between. The germline CDR1 and CDR2 sequences are DFQATT and SNEGSKA (reference sequence). The CDR3 reads CSAQGRPTSSYNSPLHF. CDR3 in DNA: TGCAGTGCGCAGGGGAGACCAACGAGCTCCTATAATTCACCCCTCCACTTT.

The chain recombines TRBV3-1 with TRBJ1-1; no clear D. Trimming cost V 4 bases and J 5 bases, with 14 bases left between them. The CDR3 extends over 14 amino acids. Germline lookup yields CDR1 LGHDT and CDR2 YNNKEL (reference sequence). CDR3 protein: CASSPPEGMTEAFF. CDR3 sequence (DNA): TGTGCCAGCAGCCCCCCGGAGGGAATGACTGAAGCTTTCTTT.

This clonotype has just a few counts. The rearrangement joins TRBV7-2 to TRBJ1-2, with 9 bases aligning to TRBD1. V was clipped by 5 bases and J by 6 bases; unmatched bases: 7. CDR3 length: 14 residues. Looked up from germline, CDR1 is SGHTA and CDR2 is FQGNSA. CDR3 amino acids: CASSDRTGDDGYTF. CDR3 bases: TGTGCCAGCAGCGACCGGACAGGGGACGATGGCTACACCTTC.

This clonotype appeared many times. The gene calls are TRBV9 and TRBJ2-2, with D maybe TRBD1 (5 bases). Germline V gene sequence: CDR1 SGDLS, CDR2 YYNGEE. V lost 0 bases to trimming and J lost 6 bases, with 9 bases between them. The length of the CDR3 is 14 residues. Written as DNA, the CDR3 is TGTGCCAGCAGCGTAGGGGGCACGTCCGGGGAGCTGTTTTTT. It yields the protein CASSVGGTSGELFF.

This chain uses TRBV19 with TRBJ1-5, with D possibly matching TRBD1 (6 bases). Germline V gene lookup returns CDR1 LNHDA and CDR2 SQIVND (reference sequence). There are 14 residues in the CDR3. V was trimmed by 9 bases and J by 4 bases, leaving 16 bases between them. The CDR3 reads CASYGSTGNQPQHF. In DNA form, the CDR3 reads TGTGCCAGCTATGGAAGTACAGGGAATCAGCCCCAGCATTTT.

This clonotype has a count of ten or more. The V call is TRBV12-3 or TRBV12-4, the J call TRBJ2-7; D not resolved. The CDR3 is made up of 12 amino acids. V was pared by 7 bases and J by 5 bases, with 12 bases between. In DNA, the CDR3 is TGTGCCAGCACCCTTTTCCCCCACGAGCAGTACTTC. It specifies CASTLFPHEQYF.

V is TRBV7-3 and J is TRBJ1-4; D uncertain. The CDR3 covers 15 residues. Per germline, CDR1 SGHTA and CDR2 FQGTGA. Trimming took 5 bases from V and 7 from J, leaving 17 bases between them. CDR3 DNA: TGTGCCAGCAGCATGACTAGCGGGAGGACTGAAAAACTGTTTTTT. Amino acid sequence: CASSMTSGRTEKLFF.

This clonotype was recorded at least ten times. The J gene is TRBJ2-2, the V gene TRBV2; no clear D. CDR1 is SNHLY and CDR2 is FYNNEI in the germline V gene. Deletions cut 1 base from V and 3 bases from J, with 12 bases between. The CDR3 contains 16 residues. The CDR3 nucleotides read TGTGCCAGCAGTGAAGTGGGGATCATGGACACCGGGGAGCTGTTTTTT. Translating gives CASSEVGIMDTGELFF.

This clonotype was picked up many times. The genes are TRBV5-6 and TRBJ2-7, with D possibly matching TRBD2 (5 bases). CDR1 is SGHDT, CDR2 YYEEEE, per germline. V gave up 3 bases and J gave up 0 bases, with 13 bases separating them. The CDR3 is 15 amino acids. In DNA form, the CDR3 reads TGTGCCAGCAGCTCAGGACTTTGGAGCTCCTACGAGCAGTACTTC. Translation: CASSSGLWSSYEQYF.

This clonotype was seen a few times. This chain joins TRBV9 and TRBJ2-7; D remains unclear. Germline V CDR1 and CDR2: SGDLS, YYNGEE. Trimming left V 3 bases short and J 3 bases short, with 13 bases between. This CDR3 contains 14 residues. In DNA form, the CDR3 reads TGTGCCAGCAGCGGGGCCCACGATAGCTACGAGCAGTACTTC. This gives the protein CASSGAHDSYEQYF.

This chain joins TRBV2 and TRBJ1-6, with TRBD1 as a possible D gene (6 bases). The CDR3 covers 14 residues. Trimming left V 8 bases short and J 6 bases short, with 14 bases between. The germline gives CDR1 SNHLY, CDR2 FYNNEI. DNA of the CDR3: TGTGCCAGCTTAGGAAGGGGGGTTAATTCACCCCTCCACTTT. This gives the protein CASLGRGVNSPLHF.

The chain recombines TRBV7-8 with TRBJ2-1, with a possible D match to TRBD2 (6 bases). This CDR3 is 14 amino acids long. The germline gives CDR1 SGHVS, CDR2 FQNEAQ. Trimming pared 5 bases from V and 2 bases from J, leaving 10 bases between. CDR3 protein: CASSRLGAYNEQFF. The CDR3 DNA reads TGTGCCAGCAGCCGACTAGGAGCCTACAATGAGCAGTTCTTC.

V gene TRBV2 combines with J gene TRBJ2-7, with 7 nucleotides matching TRBD2. The CDR3 is 12 residues long. V lost 7 bases and J lost 6; bases outside the gene matches: 6. Germline V lookup: CDR1 SNHLY, CDR2 FYNNEI. DNA of the CDR3: TGTGCCAGCAAATCTTCTAGCGGCGAGCAGTACTTC. Its translation is CASKSSSGEQYF.

Worth noting for this clonotype: A much bigger clone sits one base away, suggesting this may be a read error. Here the CDR3 omits its conserved ending phenylalanine or tryptophan, so a read error is the likely source. The genes are TRBV5-1 and TRBJ1-1; possible D gene TRBD1, 5 bases. This CDR3 comprises 15 residues. Per the germline V gene, CDR1 is SGHRS and CDR2 is YFSETQ. Deletions cut 4 bases from V and 0 bases from J, with 13 bases between. The CDR3 spells CASSQVGVMNTEAFL. Here the CDR3 DNA reads TGCGCCAGCAGCCAAGTGGGGGTGATGAACACTGAAGCTTTCCTT.

The chain recombines TRBV7-8 with TRBJ1-1, with a tentative D call TRBD1 (5 bases). CDR1 and CDR2 from the germline V gene are SGHVS and FQNEAQ. This CDR3 is 17 amino acids long. V dropped 3 bases and J dropped 0 bases, with 17 bases sitting between them. Written as DNA, the CDR3 is TGTGCCAGCAGCTTGGTTCCGGGACGACAGCTGAACACTGAAGCTTTCTTT. The encoded protein is CASSLVPGRQLNTEAFF.

This clonotype has just a few counts. V usage is TRBV11-2 and J usage is TRBJ2-7; 9 nucleotides agree with TRBD2. The CDR3 consists of 15 residues. The trim removed 5 bases at V and 6 bases at J, leaving 11 bases unmatched. Germline loops: CDR1 SGHAT, CDR2 FQNNGV. CDR3 amino acids: CASSPVAGGPLEQYF. The CDR3 DNA reads as TGTGCCAGCAGCCCTGTGGCGGGAGGGCCTCTCGAGCAGTACTTC.

This clonotype occurred many times. V gene TRBV6-5 combines with J gene TRBJ1-2; possible D gene TRBD1, 6 bases. Germline V lookup: CDR1 MNHEY, CDR2 SVGAGI. Trimming removed 10 bases at V and 7 bases at J, with 16 bases between. The CDR3 has 12 residues. The CDR3 reads CATSTGMGGYTF. DNA of the CDR3: TGTGCCACCTCGACAGGAATGGGTGGCTACACCTTC.

The chain recombines TRBV9 with TRBJ1-1, with D possibly TRBD1 on 5 matching bases. CDR3 size: 15 residues. Trimming removed 4 bases from V and 0 bases from J, with 13 bases in between. The germline V gene has CDR1 SGDLS and CDR2 YYNGEE. Here the CDR3 reads CASSPGGRVNTEAFF. For the CDR3, the DNA is TGTGCCAGCAGCCCGGGGGGAAGGGTGAACACTGAAGCTTTCTTT.

The chain combines TRBV25-1 with TRBJ1-6; D gene uncertain. The germline gives CDR1 MGHDK, CDR2 SYGVNS. Trimming took off 3 bases at V and 2 bases at J, with 8 bases between the two ends. The CDR3 length is 15 residues. CDR3 sequence (DNA): TGTGCCAGCAGTGATGCAGGTCCCTATAATTCACCCCTCCACTTT. Amino acid sequence: CASSDAGPYNSPLHF.

This clonotype was recorded many times. The chain recombines TRBV7-9 with TRBJ2-5; D unclear. Germline V gene sequence: CDR1 SEHNR, CDR2 FQNEAQ (reference sequence). Trimming left V 2 bases short and J 1 base short, with 8 bases between. The CDR3 has 14 amino acids. This chain's CDR3 is CASSLWQVQETQYF. In nucleotides, the CDR3 is TGTGCCAGCAGCTTATGGCAGGTCCAAGAGACCCAGTACTTC.

This clonotype was detected ten times or more. This chain links TRBV29-1 with TRBJ1-3; D not certain. Germline-derived CDR1 and CDR2 are SQVTM and ANQGSEA. The CDR3 consists of 12 residues. V dropped 4 bases and J dropped 0 bases, with 4 bases sitting between them. The CDR3 reads CSVAVSGNTIYF. For the CDR3, the DNA is TGCAGCGTTGCAGTCTCTGGAAACACCATATATTTT.

This chain joins TRBV20-1 and TRBJ2-2; D remains unclear. CDR1 is DFQATT and CDR2 is SNEGSKA in the germline V gene (reference sequence). The CDR3 spans 13 residues. V lost 5 bases and J 3 bases, leaving 10 bases between the germline ends. CDR3 DNA: TGCAGTGCTCCGCAGCACGACACCGGGGAGCTGTTTTTT. This codes for CSAPQHDTGELFF.

In the case of this clonotype: This may stem from a read error, because a much larger clone lies one nucleotide away. The V gene is TRBV7-9, the J gene TRBJ1-3; tentative D call: TRBD1 (6 bases). CDR3 length: 13 amino acids. Germline CDR1 SEHNR, CDR2 FQNEAQ (reference sequence). CDR3 in amino acids: CASANRAGSTIYF. Here the CDR3 DNA reads TGTGCCTCCGCTAACAGGGCTGGAAGCACCATATATTTT.

J is TRBJ1-6 and V is TRBV20-1; unclear D gene. CDR3 size: 13 residues. Trimming removed 0 bases from V and 8 bases from J, with 8 bases in between. Germline-derived CDR1 and CDR2 are DFQATT and SNEGSKA (reference sequence). CDR3 residues: CSAREIGYSPLHF. In DNA form, the CDR3 reads TGCAGTGCTAGAGAAATAGGGTATTCACCCCTCCACTTT.